The 31 T cell receptor beta chains below all came from one sample that was sequenced in a study of vaccination and CD4 T cells after COVID-19. Antigens for these TCRs are unknown. Treatment meaning: roughly 10-day PBMC culture with coronavirus spike peptide pools or control peptides (ViraFEST assay). Scientists ran DNA taken from cultured CD4+ T cells through the Oncomine TCR Beta short-read assay for sequencing. One entry per CDR3 protein results from TCRdb running MiXCR on the PCR reads. The table shows approximately 16,000 distinct CDR3 sequences, with under 65% occurring only once. Source: CD4+ T cells from blood, cultured in vitro, taken before SARS-CoV-2 vaccination. All receptors come from a human donor who had recovered from COVID-19.

V and J are TRBV5-1 and TRBJ1-1; D perhaps matches TRBD1 (6 bases). Trimming pared 2 bases from V and 4 bases from J, leaving 15 bases between. Germline V CDR1 and CDR2: SGHRS, YFSETQ. The CDR3 totals 15 residues. The chain's CDR3 is CASSFGRGFGTEAFF. The CDR3 bases are TGCGCCAGCAGCTTCGGCAGGGGATTTGGCACTGAAGCTTTCTTT.

The genes are TRBV6-1 and TRBJ1-1; 10 bases match TRBD1. V shed 4 bases and J 10 bases; nucleotides not matched to a gene: 6. The germline gives CDR1 MNHNS, CDR2 SASEGT. The CDR3 sequence is 13 residues long. The CDR3 DNA sequence: TGTGCCAGCAGTGTCCGGGACAGGGGCGTAGCTTTCTTT. Protein: CASSVRDRGVAFF.

The rearrangement joins TRBV6-2 or TRBV6-3 to TRBJ1-1; D gene uncertain. From germline, CDR1 is MNHEY and CDR2 SVGEGT. The V gene lost 5 bases and the J gene lost 0 bases, with 7 bases spanning the gap. The CDR3 sequence is 13 residues long. CDR3 sequence: CASSGQMNTEAFF. In DNA form, the CDR3 reads TGTGCCAGCAGTGGTCAGATGAACACTGAAGCTTTCTTT.

V gene TRBV27 combines with J gene TRBJ1-5, with D tentatively TRBD1 (6 bases). Germline V lookup: CDR1 MNHEY, CDR2 SMNVEV (reference sequence). The CDR3 has 15 amino acids. V was pared by 6 bases and J by 5 bases, with 17 bases between. The CDR3, as DNA: TGTGCCAGCAGCCTGGTGCGGGGGCAGGATCAGCCCCAGCATTTT. The encoded protein is CASSLVRGQDQPQHF.

This clonotype was detected once. The rearrangement uses TRBV7-7 and TRBJ2-2, with unresolved D. Trimming removed 5 bases from V and 0 bases from J, with 4 bases in between. The CDR3 runs to 13 residues. Germline V CDR1 and CDR2: SSHAT, FNYEAQ (reference sequence). This CDR3 is CASSATNTGELFF. Written as DNA, the CDR3 is TGTGCCAGCAGCGCCACGAACACCGGGGAGCTGTTTTTT.

V usage is TRBV12-3 or TRBV12-4 and J usage is TRBJ1-5; D is undetermined. This CDR3 is built from 13 residues. The ends were cut back, 3 bases at V and 5 bases at J, with 8 bases in the middle. The CDR3 sequence: CASSFFLDQPQHF. The DNA for the CDR3 is TGTGCCAGCAGTTTCTTCCTGGATCAGCCCCAGCATTTT.

J is TRBJ2-1 and V is TRBV7-3; TRBD2 might be the D (5 bases). V lost 8 bases to trimming and J lost 12 bases, with 20 bases between them. The CDR3 has 13 amino acids. The germline V gene encodes CDR1 SGHTA and CDR2 FQGTGA. The CDR3 bases are TGTGCCAGCTCAGAGGGCCCTAACAGTCTGCAGTTCTTC. It encodes CASSEGPNSLQFF.

This clonotype was seen a handful of times. This rearrangement joins TRBV27 to TRBJ1-5, with a weak D call TRBD1 (5 bases). V shed 7 bases and J shed 2 bases, with 12 bases lying between them. The CDR3 spans 14 residues. Germline loops: CDR1 MNHEY, CDR2 SMNVEV (reference sequence). CDR3 amino acids: CASMRRVGNQPQHF. In DNA form, the CDR3 reads TGTGCCAGCATGCGCAGGGTAGGCAATCAGCCCCAGCATTTT.

This clonotype came up a few times. This chain uses TRBV6-1 with TRBJ1-5; D ambiguous. This CDR3 contains 15 residues. CDR1 MNHNS and CDR2 SASEGT come from the germline V gene. Trimming cost V 5 bases and J 2 bases, with 13 bases left between them. CDR3 in amino acids: CASSLGGYGNQPQHF. CDR3 bases: TGTGCCAGCAGTCTGGGTGGGTACGGCAATCAGCCCCAGCATTTT.

The chain links TRBV27 to TRBJ2-2; D unresolved. Germline V CDR1 and CDR2: MNHEY, SMNVEV (reference sequence). The V end was cut by 3 bases, the J end by 8 bases, with 16 bases between. CDR3 length: 15 amino acids. The CDR3 region is CASSFYLGPPGELFF. The CDR3, as DNA: TGTGCCAGCAGTTTCTACCTAGGCCCACCTGGGGAGCTGTTTTTT.

This clonotype has only a few counts. This chain joins TRBV6-2 or TRBV6-3 and TRBJ1-1, with D possibly being TRBD1 (5 bases). The CDR3 runs 15 residues. Deletions cut 0 bases from V and 1 base from J, with 9 bases between. Germline V gene lookup returns CDR1 MNHEY and CDR2 SVGEGT. This CDR3 is CASSYSGRENTEAFF. The CDR3 DNA follows: TGTGCCAGCAGTTACTCGGGACGGGAGAACACTGAAGCTTTCTTT.

V and J are TRBV2 and TRBJ2-1; 7 nucleotides line up with TRBD2. In germline, CDR1 is SNHLY, CDR2 FYNNEI. Unmatched junction bases numbered 7, after V lost 2 bases and J lost 12 bases. This CDR3 is built from 13 residues. DNA of the CDR3: TGTGCCAGCAGTGAATCGTGGGGGGGTGGGCAGTTCTTC. It translates to CASSESWGGGQFF.

The chain uses TRBV7-2 and TRBJ2-3; D is possibly TRBD1 (7 bases). Germline-derived CDR1 and CDR2 are SGHTA and FQGNSA. This CDR3 comprises 16 residues. V gave up 5 bases and J gave up 1 base, with 16 bases separating them. This chain's CDR3 is CASSPGGRGGTDTQYF. The CDR3 DNA follows: TGTGCCAGCAGCCCAGGGGGGCGCGGGGGCACAGATACGCAGTATTTT. The full variable domain, its missing parts supplied by reference TRBV7-2 and TRBJ2-3, is GAGVSQSPSNKVTEKGKDVELRCDPISGHTALYWYRQSLGQGLEFLIYFQGNSAPDKSGLPSDRFSAERTGGSVSTLTIQRTQQEDSAVYLCASSPGGRGGTDTQYFGPGTRLTVL.

The rearrangement joins TRBV20-1 to TRBJ1-3; D is undetermined. The CDR3 spans 14 residues. Looked up from germline, CDR1 is DFQATT and CDR2 is SNEGSKA (reference sequence). V was pared by 6 bases and J by 6 bases, with 18 bases between. CDR3 loop: CSAQLDQSENTIYF. The CDR3 nucleotides read TGCAGTGCGCAACTAGATCAGTCGGAAAACACCATATATTTT.

V usage is TRBV6-1 and J usage is TRBJ2-6; possibly TRBD1 for D (5 bases). Trimming pared 4 bases from V and 6 bases from J, leaving 7 bases between. The germline V gene has CDR1 MNHNS and CDR2 SASEGT. The CDR3 length is 13 residues. The CDR3 loop reads CASSARVANVLTF. The CDR3 bases are TGTGCCAGCAGTGCCAGGGTGGCCAACGTCCTGACTTTC.

This clonotype has more than one count but fewer than ten. The genes are TRBV7-9 and TRBJ1-1; D gene unclear. The V end lost 4 bases, the J end lost 0 bases, and 6 bases lay between the germline ends. Germline loops: CDR1 SEHNR, CDR2 FQNEAQ (reference sequence). The CDR3 length is 13 residues. The CDR3 DNA sequence: TGTGCCAGCAGCTACAGACTGAACACTGAAGCTTTCTTT. It translates to CASSYRLNTEAFF.

The rearrangement joins TRBV19 to TRBJ1-5, with D unresolved. V was cut by 5 bases and J by 2 bases, with 7 bases left in between. Per the germline V gene, CDR1 is LNHDA and CDR2 is SQIVND (reference sequence). This CDR3 spans 13 amino acids. The CDR3 sequence: CASSWAGNQPQHF. The CDR3 coding sequence is TGTGCCAGTAGTTGGGCAGGCAATCAGCCCCAGCATTTT.

The DNA of the CDR3 is TGTGCCAGCAGTTTCAGGGGCAGTGTAGCTAATGAAAAACTGTTTTTT. Residues: CASSFRGSVANEKLFF. This chain connects TRBV27 to TRBJ1-4, with D perhaps TRBD1 (6 bases). Germline CDR1 reads MNHEY; CDR2 reads SMNVEV (reference sequence). Trimming took 3 bases from V and 3 from J, leaving 14 bases between them. The CDR3 length is 16 residues.

The rearrangement joins TRBV2 to TRBJ2-2; D is unclear. Trimming stripped 5 bases from V and 4 bases from J, with 8 bases between. CDR1 SNHLY and CDR2 FYNNEI come from the germline V gene. CDR3 length equals 13 residues. The chain's CDR3 is CASSSLGTGELFF. In DNA form, the CDR3 reads TGTGCCAGCAGTTCCCTGGGCACCGGGGAGCTGTTTTTT.

This clonotype occurred a few times. The chain joins TRBV2 to TRBJ2-4, with D perhaps TRBD2 (5 bases). Germline V lookup: CDR1 SNHLY, CDR2 FYNNEI. The CDR3 runs 14 residues. V was shortened by 7 bases and J by 3 bases, with 13 bases between the two germline ends. The CDR3 is CASNRAAGKNIQYF. In nucleotides, the CDR3 is TGTGCCAGCAATAGAGCGGCGGGCAAAAACATTCAGTACTTC.

The chain uses TRBV20-1 and TRBJ1-1; D is unresolved. CDR3 length: 15 residues. V was shortened by 0 bases and J by 0 bases, with 11 bases between the two germline ends. Germline CDR1 and CDR2: DFQATT and SNEGSKA (reference sequence). The CDR3 DNA reads TGCAGTGCTAGAGACTCCAGGCAGCTGAACACTGAAGCTTTCTTT. This sequence encodes CSARDSRQLNTEAFF.

The V gene is TRBV19, the J gene TRBJ1-1; D remains ambiguous. The germline V gene has CDR1 LNHDA and CDR2 SQIVND (reference sequence). The CDR3 contains 15 residues. Trimming pared 7 bases from V and 7 bases from J, leaving 22 bases between. CDR3 DNA: TGTGCCAGTACCAATAGAGGCGAAGGCGGGCGTGAAGCTTTCTTT. It translates to CASTNRGEGGREAFF.

The chain carries TRBV20-1 and TRBJ2-3; weak D call: TRBD2 (6 bases). The ends were cut back, 3 bases at V and 0 bases at J, with 10 bases in the middle. There are 14 residues in the CDR3. Germline CDR1 reads DFQATT; CDR2 reads SNEGSKA (reference sequence). The CDR3 is CSARGGSSTDTQYF. The CDR3 coding sequence is TGCAGTGCTAGGGGGGGTAGCAGCACAGATACGCAGTATTTT.

This clonotype has only a few counts. This chain joins TRBV20-1 and TRBJ2-7; weak D call: TRBD2 (6 bases). This CDR3 has 10 amino acids. The V end was cut by 5 bases, the J end by 6 bases, with 8 bases between. The germline V gene encodes CDR1 DFQATT and CDR2 SNEGSKA (reference sequence). CDR3 residues: CSAGAGEQYF. CDR3 coding DNA: TGCAGTGCTGGAGCGGGCGAGCAGTACTTC.

The chain employs TRBV7-9 and TRBJ1-2, with 7 bases matching TRBD1. The V gene end was trimmed by 5 bases and the J gene end by 8 bases; junction bases not matched to a gene: 11. Germline V gene sequence: CDR1 SEHNR, CDR2 FQNEAQ (reference sequence). The CDR3 consists of 14 residues. The CDR3, as DNA: TGTGCCAGCAGCCCCACGCGACAGGGAGGCGGCTACACCTTC. Protein product: CASSPTRQGGGYTF. Full variable domain (rest looked up from reference TRBV7-9 and TRBJ1-2): DTGVSQNPRHKITKRGQNVTFRCDPISEHNRLYWYRQTLGQGPEFLTYFQNEAQLEKSRLLSDRFSAERPKGSFSTLEIQRTEQGDSAMYLCASSPTRQGGGYTFGSGTRLTVV.

This chain links TRBV28 with TRBJ1-5, with 8 bases fitting TRBD1. Germline V lookup: CDR1 MDHEN, CDR2 SYDVKM. The CDR3 length is 16 residues. Losses at the gene ends were 2 bases for V and 3 bases for J; bases not matched to a gene: 6. The CDR3, as DNA: TGTGCCAGCAGTTTAATCGGACAGGGTTACAATCAGCCCCAGCATTTT. Translating gives CASSLIGQGYNQPQHF.

This clonotype was detected a few times. V gene TRBV27 combines with J gene TRBJ2-7, with TRBD1 as a possible D gene (9 bases). Per the germline V gene, CDR1 is MNHEY and CDR2 is SMNVEV (reference sequence). The CDR3 is made up of 17 amino acids. V was shortened by 5 bases and J by 1 base, with 21 bases between the two germline ends. The CDR3 is CASSRTGVAGRSYEQYF. In DNA, the CDR3 is TGTGCCAGCAGTCGGACAGGGGTAGCGGGAAGGTCCTACGAGCAGTACTTC.

The chain joins TRBV6-2 or TRBV6-3 to TRBJ2-7, with D uncertain. There are 13 residues in the CDR3. The V gene lost 6 bases and the J gene lost 3 bases, with 12 bases spanning the gap. Germline V CDR1 and CDR2: MNHEY, SVGEGT. CDR3 in amino acids: CASRPHWGYEQYF. In nucleotides, the CDR3 is TGTGCCAGCAGACCGCACTGGGGCTACGAGCAGTACTTC.

The DNA for the CDR3 is TGCGCCAGCAGCTTGGACGGTACAGGGGTACCGAACACTGAAGCTTTCTTT. Protein sequence: CASSLDGTGVPNTEAFF. The chain couples TRBV5-1 to TRBJ1-1; 7 bases line up with TRBD1. The germline V gene has CDR1 SGHRS and CDR2 YFSETQ. The J segment lost 1 base and the V segment lost 0 bases, leaving 9 bases of the junction unmatched. The CDR3 is made up of 17 amino acids.

This CDR3 is CASSLAVTSGQYF. The CDR3 DNA sequence: TGTGCCAGCAGCTTGGCGGTGACTAGTGGGCAGTACTTC. The chain recombines TRBV7-3 with TRBJ2-7; TRBD2 is a possible D gene (6 bases). The CDR3 is 13 amino acids. From germline, CDR1 is SGHTA and CDR2 FQGTGA. Trimming took 3 bases from V and 9 from J, leaving 15 bases between them.

The chain combines TRBV6-5 with TRBJ1-5, with a possible D match to TRBD1 (6 bases). The CDR3 runs to 14 residues. Germline V gene data show CDR1 as MNHEY and CDR2 as SVGAGI. V was pared by 0 bases and J by 10 bases, with 13 bases between. CDR3 in amino acids: CASSYSGRGNPQHF. The CDR3 coding sequence is TGTGCCAGCAGTTACTCGGGCAGGGGAAACCCCCAGCATTTT.